This is a list of T cell receptor beta chains from one sample in a study of blood T cells in healthy people across ages. One entry per CDR3 protein results from TCRdb running MiXCR on the 5' RACE reads. The sample has around 970,000 distinct CDR3 sequences, roughly 47% seen once. Sequencing input: blood. These receptors came from a woman aged 55-75 years in good health. Each CDR3 is given with its conserved first and last residue. A D gene is named only where the DNA matches it firmly. Clone size is stated in some rows and not others, as once, few, many or a class when expanded.

cdr3_nt	cdr3_aa	j_call	clone_size	d_call	v_call	cdr3_length
TGTGCCAGCAGCGTAGTGGGAAGCTCTGGAAACACCATATATTTT	CASSVVGSSGNTIYF	TRBJ1-3	-	-	TRBV9	15
TGTGCCAGCAGTCCAAGGACAGGGGCTTCCTACGAGCAGTACTTC	CASSPRTGASYEQYF	TRBJ2-7	-	TRBD1	TRBV12-3/TRBV12-4	15
TGTGCCAGCAGCCAAGACAGGTTGATGAACACCGAAGCTTTCTTT	CASSQDRLMNTEAFF	TRBJ1-1	-	-	TRBV4-2	15
TGCAGTGCCACAAAATTTGGACTATCGAATGAGCAGTTCTTC	CSATKFGLSNEQFF	TRBJ2-1	few	-	TRBV20-1	14
TGTGCCAGCAGTATACTCGGGGCTGGGGCCAACGTCCTGACTTTC	CASSILGAGANVLTF	TRBJ2-6	-	-	TRBV27	15
TGTGCCAGCAGTGATCGGCTAGCGGGAGATGGGTGGAGTGAGCAGTTCTTC	CASSDRLAGDGWSEQFF	TRBJ2-1	few	TRBD2	TRBV2	17
TGTGCCAGCAGACCCCTGACCAATTTTGATTCCTACGAGCAGTACTTC	CASRPLTNFDSYEQYF	TRBJ2-7	few	-	TRBV5-6	16
TGTGCCAGCAGTTACATAGGGTCCGGTCAGCCCCAGCATTTT	CASSYIGSGQPQHF	TRBJ1-5	-	-	TRBV6-2/TRBV6-3	14
TGTGCCAGCAGTCAGGCGATGGGATCCTCCTACGAGCAGTACTTC	CASSQAMGSSYEQYF	TRBJ2-7	-	-	TRBV7-2	15
TGTGCCAGCAGTTTATACTTTAAGAGGGTCCCTGGGGCCAACGTCCTGACTTTC	CASSLYFKRVPGANVLTF	TRBJ2-6	few	-	TRBV27	18
TGTGCCAGCAGTTTTACAGGGCTAGGAGAGACCCAGTACTTC	CASSFTGLGETQYF	TRBJ2-5	few	-	TRBV7-7	14
TGCGCCAGCAGCCAAGGAGGCCGAGCGGGAATCAATGAGCAGTTCTTC	CASSQGGRAGINEQFF	TRBJ2-1	-	TRBD2	TRBV4-1	16
TGTGCCAGCATAGGCGGGGCACGGGGCACAGATACGCAGTATTTT	CASIGGARGTDTQYF	TRBJ2-3	-	-	TRBV28	15
TGCGCCAGCAGCTGGGAGCAAGAGACCCAGTACTTC	CASSWEQETQYF	TRBJ2-5	-	-	TRBV5-1	12
TGCAGTGCTAGAGATTCTAAGACGGCCGGGGAGCTGTTTTTT	CSARDSKTAGELFF	TRBJ2-2	once	-	TRBV20-1	14
TGCAGTGCTAGATCGGGAAATTCGGGGGCTTTCTTT	CSARSGNSGAFF	TRBJ1-1	-	-	TRBV20-1	12
TGTGCCAGCAGTTTATTCGGGCGGGGGGGCATTCAGTACTTC	CASSLFGRGGIQYF	TRBJ2-4	-	TRBD2	TRBV28	14
TGTGCCAGCTCACGATTGGGGGCCAACGTCCTGACTTTC	CASSRLGANVLTF	TRBJ2-6	few	-	TRBV18	13
TGCAGTGCTAGAAGGGACAGGGTCTCAGAGCAGTACTTC	CSARRDRVSEQYF	TRBJ2-7	-	TRBD1	TRBV20-1	13
TGTGCCAGCAGGGGATTCGTGCAGGATTCAGATACGCAGTATTTT	CASRGFVQDSDTQYF	TRBJ2-3	many	-	TRBV12-3/TRBV12-4	15
TGCAGTGCTAACGGGCGAGGGGGTTCACCCCTCCACTTT	CSANGRGGSPLHF	TRBJ1-6	few	-	TRBV20-1	13
TGCAGCGTTCAAGGGACTAGCGGAACCCCCTACGAGCAGTACTTC	CSVQGTSGTPYEQYF	TRBJ2-7	-	TRBD2	TRBV29-1	15
TGTGCCAGCAGTCGGACTATCCCCTACGAGCAGTACTTC	CASSRTIPYEQYF	TRBJ2-7	once	-	TRBV6-2/TRBV6-3	13
TGTGCCACCAGCAGAGTGGTAGCGGGGGGCACAGATACGCAGTATTTT	CATSRVVAGGTDTQYF	TRBJ2-3	-	TRBD2	TRBV15	16
TGCAGTGCTAGATCTCATTATGCTAGCGGGAGGATAGTCTACAATGAGCAGTTCTTC	CSARSHYASGRIVYNEQFF	TRBJ2-1	-	TRBD2	TRBV20-1	19
TGTGCCAGCAGGAGGAGTGCGGCGGATAATTCACCCCTCCACTTT	CASRRSAADNSPLHF	TRBJ1-6	-	-	TRBV7-3	15
TGTGCCATCAGTGGGGCTAGCGGAGTCCCGTGGGGGAATGAGCAGTTCTTC	CAISGASGVPWGNEQFF	TRBJ2-1	-	TRBD2	TRBV10-3	17
TGCAGCGTGGGGGAGGGCTCCTACAATGAGCAGTACTTC	CSVGEGSYNEQYF	TRBJ2-7	-	TRBD2	TRBV29-1	13
TGTGCCAGCAGCTACTCTCCTGGTGGGAATTACGAGCAGTACTTC	CASSYSPGGNYEQYF	TRBJ2-7	-	-	TRBV7-2	15
TGTGCCAGCAGCCAAAGGGGGCTAGCGGGAGTTGAGCAGTTCTTC	CASSQRGLAGVEQFF	TRBJ2-1	-	TRBD2	TRBV14	15
TGCAGTGCTAGAGATTATAAGGAGATCGGACACTACAATGAGCAGTACTTC	CSARDYKEIGHYNEQYF	TRBJ2-7	once	-	TRBV20-1	17
TGTGCCAGCAGTTTATCCGGGAATGAGCAGTTCTTC	CASSLSGNEQFF	TRBJ2-1	many	-	TRBV7-9	12
TGCGCCAGCAGCTTGGTACAGGGGGCCTCTTCCGTCGGGGAGCTGTTTTTT	CASSLVQGASSVGELFF	TRBJ2-2	few	TRBD1	TRBV5-1	17
TGTGCCAGCAGTTCAAGGACTAGCGGGGTCACAGATACGCAGTATTTT	CASSSRTSGVTDTQYF	TRBJ2-3	-	TRBD2	TRBV28	16
TGTGCCAGCAGTTTAGGCGGGAGGGCCACCATATTCTACGAGCAGTACTTC	CASSLGGRATIFYEQYF	TRBJ2-7	-	TRBD2	TRBV12-3/TRBV12-4	17
TGTGCCAGCCGGGACAGGACCTCTGGGGCCAACGTCCTGACTTTC	CASRDRTSGANVLTF	TRBJ2-6	few	TRBD1	TRBV6-1	15
TGTGCCACCGGGACGCGCACAGATACGCAGTATTTT	CATGTRTDTQYF	TRBJ2-3	-	-	TRBV6-5	12
TGTGCCAGCAGCCACCGAGGCGGGGGGAAAGATACGCAGTATTTT	CASSHRGGGKDTQYF	TRBJ2-3	few	TRBD2	TRBV3-1	15
TGTGCCAGTAGTATAGATCGCGGGGCAGGGCAGAACACTGAAGCTTTCTTT	CASSIDRGAGQNTEAFF	TRBJ1-1	-	-	TRBV19	17
TGTGCCACCAGTGCTTGGGGTGATCGCGCCTACAATGAGCAGTTCTTC	CATSAWGDRAYNEQFF	TRBJ2-1	-	-	TRBV24-1	16
TGTGCCAGCAGTTTATCGATCACAGGGCAAGAGACCCAGTACTTC	CASSLSITGQETQYF	TRBJ2-5	few	-	TRBV27	15
TGCAGTGCTGCTATAGCGGGAGTAGTTGAGACCCAGTACTTC	CSAAIAGVVETQYF	TRBJ2-5	few	TRBD2	TRBV20-1	14
TGCAGTGCTTCCCAGGGACTAGGGGATCTAGCCCAGTACTTC	CSASQGLGDLAQYF	TRBJ2-5	-	TRBD2	TRBV20-1	14
TGCGCCAGCAGCCTAAATAAGGGGGCCTACGAGCAGTACTTC	CASSLNKGAYEQYF	TRBJ2-7	few	-	TRBV4-1	14
TGCGCCAGCATGGGACAGGGTGTGGAGACCCAGTACTTC	CASMGQGVETQYF	TRBJ2-5	-	TRBD1	TRBV5-1	13
TGTGCCAGCAAAATGGGGACAGGGGATCAGCCCCAGCATTTT	CASKMGTGDQPQHF	TRBJ1-5	-	TRBD1	TRBV6-5	14
TGCAGTGCTAGCAAGGGGGGCGATGGCTACACCTTC	CSASKGGDGYTF	TRBJ1-2	-	-	TRBV20-1	12
TGCAGTGCCATGGGGGGGGTCAAAAACATTCAGTACTTC	CSAMGGVKNIQYF	TRBJ2-4	few	TRBD2	TRBV20-1	13
TGCGCCAGCAGCCAAGAGCCTGCAGGGACCTACGAGCAGTACTTC	CASSQEPAGTYEQYF	TRBJ2-7	-	-	TRBV4-1	15
TGTGCCAGCAGAATATCGTCGGGACAGGGGGCAAGTAACTATGGCTACACCTTC	CASRISSGQGASNYGYTF	TRBJ1-2	-	TRBD1	TRBV6-2/TRBV6-3	18